This T cell receptor (beta chain) comes out of a study of cytomegalovirus exposure and HLA in healthy donors. Points from the study as a whole: Further analysis, carried out later, found HLA-associated TCR beta chains more clonally expanded than equally common other chains. Most TCR sequences were uncommon, yet certain public TCRs appeared in many donors. As a later analysis revealed, the rate of TCR association differed by HLA locus, with DRB1 most and HLA-C fewest. Earlier analysis looked at TCR beta V segments, and most were productive about 90% or about 30% of the time.

It was with 60 Vbeta and 13 Jbeta primers that the PCR ran. Sequencing was performed with immunoSEQ multiplex PCR; in TCRdb, only in-frame clones are kept and a portion is missing. Here the sample spans roughly 150,000 clones, about 85% being singletons. Comment on this clone: Its antigen is undetermined.

The specimen was PBMCs. The sequence derives from a man in his thirties or forties in good health and CMV-seropositive.

CDR3 sequence reads: CASSLGTSGRTDTQYF. Here the CDR3 DNA reads TGTGCCAGCAGCCTAGGGACTAGCGGGAGGACAGATACGCAGTATTTT. The chain joins TRBV5-4 to TRBJ2-3; 15 bases are a match to TRBD2. After removal of 4 bases from V and 3 bases from J, the junction contained 3 bases not matched to a gene. Germline assignment: CDR1 SGHNT and CDR2 YYREEE (reference sequence). This CDR3 contains 16 residues.